This T cell receptor beta chain is from a study of human versus mouse CDR3 diversity and MHC coevolution. About the study: Reportedly, immunoSEQ detects one in 200,000 T cells with minimized PCR bias. Study-wide results and limits: Compared with mice, human CDR3s carried more deletions and insertions on average. iCHAO1 estimated the human TCR beta repertoire at about 1.6 million clonotypes.

This CDR3 has 12 amino acids. V lost 1 base and J 7 bases, leaving 6 bases between the germline ends. The germline V gene has CDR1 SGHDT and CDR2 YYEEEE. Sorting isolated naive CD4 T cells lacking CD45RO and expressing CD62L. Sequencing used immunoSEQ multiplex PCR; TCRdb keeps in-frame clones, though not all of them. The sample contains 45,000 to 75,000 clones, around 94% of which appear only once. About this clone: Its specificity is not known.

Sequencing was performed on naive CD4+ T cells from blood. Subset: CD45RO-negative CD62L-positive naive CD4 T cells. The chain has TRBV5-6 and TRBJ1-5, with unresolved D. This clonotype was sampled from a person aged 55 to 70 in good health. The CDR3 loop reads CASSLREQPQHF. The CDR3 DNA follows: TGTGCCAGCAGCTTGCGAGAGCAGCCCCAGCATTTT.